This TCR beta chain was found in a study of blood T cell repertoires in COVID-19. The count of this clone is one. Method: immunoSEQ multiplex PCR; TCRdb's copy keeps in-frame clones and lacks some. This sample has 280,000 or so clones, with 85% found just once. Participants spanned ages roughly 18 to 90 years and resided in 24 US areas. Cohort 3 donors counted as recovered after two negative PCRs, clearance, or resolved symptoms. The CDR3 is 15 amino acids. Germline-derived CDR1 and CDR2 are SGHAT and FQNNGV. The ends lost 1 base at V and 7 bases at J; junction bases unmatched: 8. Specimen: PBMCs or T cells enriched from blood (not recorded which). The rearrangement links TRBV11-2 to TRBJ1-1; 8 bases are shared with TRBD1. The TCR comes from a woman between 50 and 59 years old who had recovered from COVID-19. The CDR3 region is CASSLARGQGVEAFF. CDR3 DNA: TGTGCCAGCAGCTTAGCCCGAGGACAGGGTGTTGAAGCTTTCTTT.